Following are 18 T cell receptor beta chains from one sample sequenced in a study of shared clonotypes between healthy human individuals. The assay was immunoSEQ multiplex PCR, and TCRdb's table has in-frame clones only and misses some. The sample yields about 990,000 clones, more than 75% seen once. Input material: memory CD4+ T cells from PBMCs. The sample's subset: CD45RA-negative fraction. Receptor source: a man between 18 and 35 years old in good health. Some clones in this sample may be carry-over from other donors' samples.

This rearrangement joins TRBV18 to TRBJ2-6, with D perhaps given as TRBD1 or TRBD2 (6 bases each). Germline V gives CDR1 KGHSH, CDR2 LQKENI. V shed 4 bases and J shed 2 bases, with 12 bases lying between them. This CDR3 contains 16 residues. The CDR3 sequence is CASSHPGAAGANVLTF. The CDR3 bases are TGTGCCAGCTCACACCCGGGGGCAGCTGGGGCCAACGTCCTGACTTTC.

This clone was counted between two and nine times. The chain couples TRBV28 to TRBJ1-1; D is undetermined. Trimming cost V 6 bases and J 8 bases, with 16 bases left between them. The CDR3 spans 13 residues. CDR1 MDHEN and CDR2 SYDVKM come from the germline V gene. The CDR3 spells CASRVSRVPEAFF. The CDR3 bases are TGTGCCAGCAGGGTTTCGAGGGTCCCGGAAGCTTTCTTT.

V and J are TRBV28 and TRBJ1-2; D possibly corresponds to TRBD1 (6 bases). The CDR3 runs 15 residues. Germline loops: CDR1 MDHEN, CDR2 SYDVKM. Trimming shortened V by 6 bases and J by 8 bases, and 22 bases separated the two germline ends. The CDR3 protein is CASSRILQGWEGYTF. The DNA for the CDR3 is TGTGCCAGCAGCCGGATCCTACAGGGTTGGGAGGGCTACACCTTC.

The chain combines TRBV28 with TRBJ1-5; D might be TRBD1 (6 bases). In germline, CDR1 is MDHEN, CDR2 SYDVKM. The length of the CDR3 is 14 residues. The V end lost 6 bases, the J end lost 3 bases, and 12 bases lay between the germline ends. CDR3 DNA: TGTGCCAGCAGGGCGGGGGGGCCCAATCAGCCCCAGCATTTT. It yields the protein CASRAGGPNQPQHF.

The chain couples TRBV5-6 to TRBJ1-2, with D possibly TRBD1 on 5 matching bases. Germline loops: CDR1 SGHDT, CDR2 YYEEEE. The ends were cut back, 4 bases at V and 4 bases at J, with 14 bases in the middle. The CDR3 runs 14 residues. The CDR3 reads CASSGGRQTYGYTF. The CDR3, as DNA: TGTGCCAGCAGCGGGGGAAGGCAGACCTATGGCTACACCTTC.

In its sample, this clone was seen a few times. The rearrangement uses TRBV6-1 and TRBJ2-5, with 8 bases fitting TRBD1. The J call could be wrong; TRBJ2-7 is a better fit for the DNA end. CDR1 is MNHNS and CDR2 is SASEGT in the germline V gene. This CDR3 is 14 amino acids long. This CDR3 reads CASNDRGPSYEQYF. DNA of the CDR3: TGTGCCAGCAATGACAGGGGTCCTTCCTACGAGCAGTACTTC.

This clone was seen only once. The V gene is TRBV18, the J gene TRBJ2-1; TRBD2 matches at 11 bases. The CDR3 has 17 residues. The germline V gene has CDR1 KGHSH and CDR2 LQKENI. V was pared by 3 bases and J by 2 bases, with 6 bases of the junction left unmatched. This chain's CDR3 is CASSPITSGRPYNEQFF. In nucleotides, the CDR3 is TGTGCCAGCTCACCGATCACTAGCGGGAGACCCTACAATGAGCAGTTCTTC.

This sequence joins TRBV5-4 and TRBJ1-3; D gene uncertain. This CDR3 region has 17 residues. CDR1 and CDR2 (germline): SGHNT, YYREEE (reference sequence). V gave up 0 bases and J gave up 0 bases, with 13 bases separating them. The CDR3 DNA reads TGTGCCAGCAGCTTGGCGAGCGGAAAAAGCTCTGGAAACACCATATATTTT. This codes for CASSLASGKSSGNTIYF.

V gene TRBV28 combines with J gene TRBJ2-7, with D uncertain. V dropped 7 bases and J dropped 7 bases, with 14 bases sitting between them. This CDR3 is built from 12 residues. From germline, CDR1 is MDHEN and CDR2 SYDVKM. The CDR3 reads CASKLLAGEQYF. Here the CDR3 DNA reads TGTGCCAGCAAGCTCCTCGCTGGGGAGCAGTACTTC.

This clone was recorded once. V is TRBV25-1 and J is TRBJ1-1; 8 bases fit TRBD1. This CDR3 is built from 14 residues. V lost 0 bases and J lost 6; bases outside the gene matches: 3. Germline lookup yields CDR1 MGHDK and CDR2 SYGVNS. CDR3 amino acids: CASSEYSDRAEAFF. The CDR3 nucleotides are TGTGCCAGCAGTGAATACTCGGACAGGGCTGAAGCTTTCTTT.

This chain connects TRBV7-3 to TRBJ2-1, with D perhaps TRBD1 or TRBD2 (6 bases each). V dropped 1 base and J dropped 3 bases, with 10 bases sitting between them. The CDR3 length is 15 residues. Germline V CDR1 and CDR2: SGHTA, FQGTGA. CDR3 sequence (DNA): TGTGCCAGCAGCTTAAAACAGGGAGGCTACAATGAGCAGTTCTTC. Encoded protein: CASSLKQGGYNEQFF.

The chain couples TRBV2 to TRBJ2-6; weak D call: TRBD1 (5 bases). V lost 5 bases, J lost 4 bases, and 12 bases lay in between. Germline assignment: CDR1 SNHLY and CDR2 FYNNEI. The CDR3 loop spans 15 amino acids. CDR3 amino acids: CASSNQGSGANVLTF. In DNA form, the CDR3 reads TGTGCCAGCAGTAACCAGGGCTCCGGGGCCAACGTCCTGACTTTC.

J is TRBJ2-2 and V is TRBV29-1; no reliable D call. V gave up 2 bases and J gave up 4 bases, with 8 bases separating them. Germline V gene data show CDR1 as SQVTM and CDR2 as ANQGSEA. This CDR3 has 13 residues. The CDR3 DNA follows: TGCAGCGTTGAAAAAAGAGGCACCGGGGAGCTGTTTTTT. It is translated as CSVEKRGTGELFF.

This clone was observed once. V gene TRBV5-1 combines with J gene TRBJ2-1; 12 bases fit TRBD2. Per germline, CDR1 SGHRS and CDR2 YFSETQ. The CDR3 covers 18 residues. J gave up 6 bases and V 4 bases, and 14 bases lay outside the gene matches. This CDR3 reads CASSPVARLAGVGNEQFF. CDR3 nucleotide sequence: TGCGCCAGCAGCCCGGTAGCCCGACTAGCGGGAGTGGGCAATGAGCAGTTCTTC.

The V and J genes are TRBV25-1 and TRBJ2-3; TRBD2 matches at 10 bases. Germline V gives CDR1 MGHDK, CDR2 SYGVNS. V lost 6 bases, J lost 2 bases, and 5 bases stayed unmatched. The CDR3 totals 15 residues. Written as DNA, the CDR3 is TGTGCCAGCAGACCAGCGGGAGGGCTCACAGATACGCAGTATTTT. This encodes CASRPAGGLTDTQYF. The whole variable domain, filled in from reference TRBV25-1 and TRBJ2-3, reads EADIYQTPRYLVIGTGKKITLECSQTMGHDKMYWYQQDPGMELHLIHYSYGVNSTEKGDLSSESTVSRIRTEHFPLTLESARPSHTSQYLCASRPAGGLTDTQYFGPGTRLTVL.

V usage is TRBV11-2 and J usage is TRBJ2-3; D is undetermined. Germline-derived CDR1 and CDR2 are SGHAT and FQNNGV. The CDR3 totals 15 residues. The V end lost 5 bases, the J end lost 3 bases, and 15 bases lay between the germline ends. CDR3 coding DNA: TGTGCCAGCAGCCCTTACGGCGAGAGGACAGATACGCAGTATTTT. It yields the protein CASSPYGERTDTQYF.

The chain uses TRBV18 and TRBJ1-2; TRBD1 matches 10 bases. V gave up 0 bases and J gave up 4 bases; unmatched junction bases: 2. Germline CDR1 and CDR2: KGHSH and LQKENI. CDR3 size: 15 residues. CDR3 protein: CASSPPGQGTYGYTF. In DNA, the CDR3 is TGTGCCAGCTCACCACCGGGACAGGGGACCTATGGCTACACCTTC.

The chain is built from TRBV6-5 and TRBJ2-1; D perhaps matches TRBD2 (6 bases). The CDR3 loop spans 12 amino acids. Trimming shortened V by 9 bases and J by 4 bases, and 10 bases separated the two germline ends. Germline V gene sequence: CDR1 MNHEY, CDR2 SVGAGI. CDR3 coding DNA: TGTGCCAGTATTGGGACTTACAATGAGCAGTTCTTC. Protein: CASIGTYNEQFF.